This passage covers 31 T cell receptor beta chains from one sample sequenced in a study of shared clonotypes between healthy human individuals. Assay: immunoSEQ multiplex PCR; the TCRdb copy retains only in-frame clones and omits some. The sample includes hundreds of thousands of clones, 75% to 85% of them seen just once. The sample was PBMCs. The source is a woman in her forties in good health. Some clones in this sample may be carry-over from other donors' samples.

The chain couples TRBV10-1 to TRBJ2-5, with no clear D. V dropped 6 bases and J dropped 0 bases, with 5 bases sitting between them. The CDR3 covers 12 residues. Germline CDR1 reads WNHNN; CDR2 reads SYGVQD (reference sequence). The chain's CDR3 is CASSPDQETQYF. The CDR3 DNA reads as TGCGCCAGCAGCCCGGACCAAGAGACCCAGTACTTC.

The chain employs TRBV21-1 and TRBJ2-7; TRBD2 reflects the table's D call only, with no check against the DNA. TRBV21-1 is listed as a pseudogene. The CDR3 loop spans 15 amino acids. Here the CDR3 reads CATYRLAGAAHEQYF. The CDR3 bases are TGTGCCACGTACCGACTAGCGGGAGCCGCCCACGAGCAGTACTTC.

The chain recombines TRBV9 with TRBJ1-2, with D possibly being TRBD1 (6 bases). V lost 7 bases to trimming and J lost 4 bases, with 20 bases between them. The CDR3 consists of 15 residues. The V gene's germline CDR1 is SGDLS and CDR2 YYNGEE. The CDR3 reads CASPSSGEQGYGYTF. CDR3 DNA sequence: TGTGCCAGCCCCTCCTCAGGGGAACAGGGCTATGGCTACACCTTC.

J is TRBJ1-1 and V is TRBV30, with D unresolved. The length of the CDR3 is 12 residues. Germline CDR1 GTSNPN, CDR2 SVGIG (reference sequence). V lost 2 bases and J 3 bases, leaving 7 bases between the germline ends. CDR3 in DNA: TGTGCCTGGAGTCGTTGGGACACTGAAGCTTTCTTT. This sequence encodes CAWSRWDTEAFF.

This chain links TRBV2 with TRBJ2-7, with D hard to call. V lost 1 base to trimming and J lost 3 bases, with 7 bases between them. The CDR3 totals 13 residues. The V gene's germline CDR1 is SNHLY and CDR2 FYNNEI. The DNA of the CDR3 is TGTGCCAGCAGTGAAGAGGTGGGCTACGAGCAGTACTTC. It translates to CASSEEVGYEQYF.

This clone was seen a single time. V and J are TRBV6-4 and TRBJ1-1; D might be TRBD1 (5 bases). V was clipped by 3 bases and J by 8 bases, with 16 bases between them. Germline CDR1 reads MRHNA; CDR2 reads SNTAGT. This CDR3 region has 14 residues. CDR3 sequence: CASSEGEETAEAFF. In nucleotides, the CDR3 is TGTGCCAGCAGTGAAGGGGAGGAGACAGCGGAAGCTTTCTTT.

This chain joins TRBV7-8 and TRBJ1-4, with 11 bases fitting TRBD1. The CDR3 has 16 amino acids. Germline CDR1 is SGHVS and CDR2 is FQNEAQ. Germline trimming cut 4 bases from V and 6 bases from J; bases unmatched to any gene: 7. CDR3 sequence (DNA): TGTGCCAGCAGCTGGGACCCGGGACAGGGGGATGAAAAACTGTTTTTT. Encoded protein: CASSWDPGQGDEKLFF.

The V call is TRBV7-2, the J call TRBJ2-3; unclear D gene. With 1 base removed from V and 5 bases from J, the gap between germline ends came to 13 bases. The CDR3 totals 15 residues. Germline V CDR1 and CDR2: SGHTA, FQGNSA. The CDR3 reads CASSLGGTMQDTQYF. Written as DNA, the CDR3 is TGTGCCAGCAGCTTAGGCGGTACCATGCAAGATACGCAGTATTTT.

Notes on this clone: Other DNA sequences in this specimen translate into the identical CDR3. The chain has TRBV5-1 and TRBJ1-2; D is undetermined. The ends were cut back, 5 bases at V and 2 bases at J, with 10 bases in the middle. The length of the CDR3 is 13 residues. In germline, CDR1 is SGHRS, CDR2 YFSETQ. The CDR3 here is CASRPTENYGYTF. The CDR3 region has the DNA TGCGCCAGCAGGCCCACAGAAAACTATGGCTACACCTTC.

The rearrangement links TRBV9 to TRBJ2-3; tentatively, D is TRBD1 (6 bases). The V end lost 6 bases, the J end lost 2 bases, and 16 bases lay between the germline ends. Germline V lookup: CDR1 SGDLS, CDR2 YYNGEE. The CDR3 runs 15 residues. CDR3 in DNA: TGTGCCAGCACCGAATCCGGGACATTCACAGATACGCAGTATTTT. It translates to CASTESGTFTDTQYF.

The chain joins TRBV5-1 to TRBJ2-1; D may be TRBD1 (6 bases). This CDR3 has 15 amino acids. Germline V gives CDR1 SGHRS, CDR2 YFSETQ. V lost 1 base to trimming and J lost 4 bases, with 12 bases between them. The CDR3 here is CASSLTGPLYNEQFF. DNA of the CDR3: TGCGCCAGCAGCTTGACAGGGCCCTTGTACAATGAGCAGTTCTTC.

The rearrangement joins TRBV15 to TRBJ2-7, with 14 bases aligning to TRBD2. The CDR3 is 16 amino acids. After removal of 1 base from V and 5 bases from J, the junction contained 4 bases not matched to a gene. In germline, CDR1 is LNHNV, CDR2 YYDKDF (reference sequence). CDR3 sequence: CATSRGGTSGSDEQYF. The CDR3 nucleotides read TGTGCCACCAGCAGAGGGGGGACTAGCGGGAGCGACGAGCAGTACTTC.

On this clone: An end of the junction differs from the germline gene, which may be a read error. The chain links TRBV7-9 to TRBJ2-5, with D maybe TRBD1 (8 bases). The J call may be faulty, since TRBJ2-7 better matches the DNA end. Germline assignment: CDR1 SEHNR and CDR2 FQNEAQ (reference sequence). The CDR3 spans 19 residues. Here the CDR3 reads CASSLAVRTGGLGSHEQYF. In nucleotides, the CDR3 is TGTGCCAGCAGCCTAGCGGTGAGAACAGGGGGACTGGGGTCCCACGAGCAGTACTTC.

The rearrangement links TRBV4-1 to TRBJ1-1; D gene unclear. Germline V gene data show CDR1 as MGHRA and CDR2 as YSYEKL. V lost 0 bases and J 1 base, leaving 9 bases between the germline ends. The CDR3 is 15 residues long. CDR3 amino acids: CASSQEEVGNTEAFF. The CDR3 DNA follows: TGCGCCAGCAGCCAAGAAGAGGTGGGGAACACTGAAGCTTTCTTT.

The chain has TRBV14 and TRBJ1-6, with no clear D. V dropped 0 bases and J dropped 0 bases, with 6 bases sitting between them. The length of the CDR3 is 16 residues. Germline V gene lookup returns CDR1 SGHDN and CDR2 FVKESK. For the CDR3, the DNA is TGTGCCAGCAGCCAAGAACAGAGCTCCTATAATTCACCCCTCCACTTT. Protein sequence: CASSQEQSSYNSPLHF.

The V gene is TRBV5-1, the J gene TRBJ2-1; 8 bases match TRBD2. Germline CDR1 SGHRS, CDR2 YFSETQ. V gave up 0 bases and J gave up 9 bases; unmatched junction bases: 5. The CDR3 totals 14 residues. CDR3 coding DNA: TGCGCCAGCAGCTTGGAAGCGGGAGCGGTTGAGCAGTTCTTC. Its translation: CASSLEAGAVEQFF.

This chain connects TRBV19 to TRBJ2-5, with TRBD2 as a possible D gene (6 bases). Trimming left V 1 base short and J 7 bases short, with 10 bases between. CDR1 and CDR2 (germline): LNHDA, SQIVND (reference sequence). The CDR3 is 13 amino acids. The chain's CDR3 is CASSIGLDGTQYF. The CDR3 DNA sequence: TGTGCCAGTAGTATAGGACTAGATGGGACCCAGTACTTC. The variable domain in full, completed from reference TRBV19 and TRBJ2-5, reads DGGITQSPKYLFRKEGQNVTLSCEQNLNHDAMYWYRQDPGQGLRLIYYSQIVNDFQKGDIAEGYSVSREKKESFPLTVTSAQKNPTAFYLCASSIGLDGTQYFGPGTRLLVL.

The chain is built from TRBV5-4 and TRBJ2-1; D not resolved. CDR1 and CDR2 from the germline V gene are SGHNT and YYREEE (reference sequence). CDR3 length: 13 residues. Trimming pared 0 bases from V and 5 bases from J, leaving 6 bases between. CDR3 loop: CASSLEVNNEQFF. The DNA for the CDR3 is TGTGCCAGCAGCTTGGAGGTGAACAATGAGCAGTTCTTC. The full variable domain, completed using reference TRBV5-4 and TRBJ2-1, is ETGVTQSPTHLIKTRGQQVTLRCSSQSGHNTVSWYQQALGQGPQFIFQYYREEENGRGNFPPRFSGLQFPNYSSELNVNALELDDSALYLCASSLEVNNEQFFGPGTRLTVL.

The CDR3 DNA follows: TGCGCCAGCAGCCCGGGACTCGATGAAAAACTGTTTTTT. This encodes CASSPGLDEKLFF. This sequence joins TRBV5-1 and TRBJ1-4; a weak D match, TRBD1 (5 bases). V dropped 4 bases and J dropped 6 bases, with 10 bases sitting between them. CDR3 length: 13 amino acids. Germline assignment: CDR1 SGHRS and CDR2 YFSETQ.

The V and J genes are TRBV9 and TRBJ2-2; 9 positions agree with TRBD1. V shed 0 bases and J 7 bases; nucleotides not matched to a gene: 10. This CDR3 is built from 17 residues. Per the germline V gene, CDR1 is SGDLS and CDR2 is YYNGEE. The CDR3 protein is CASSVAIGGQGDGELFF. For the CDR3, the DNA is TGTGCCAGCAGCGTAGCTATAGGGGGACAGGGAGACGGGGAGCTGTTTTTT.

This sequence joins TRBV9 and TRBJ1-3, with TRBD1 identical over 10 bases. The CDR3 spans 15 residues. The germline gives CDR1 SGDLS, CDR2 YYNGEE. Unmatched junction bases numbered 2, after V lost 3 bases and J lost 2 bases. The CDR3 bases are TGTGCCAGCAGCGGACAGGGGGCTGCTGGAAACACCATATATTTT. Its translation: CASSGQGAAGNTIYF. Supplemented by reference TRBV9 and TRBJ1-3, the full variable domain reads DSGVTQTPKHLITATGQRVTLRCSPRSGDLSVYWYQQSLDQGLQFLIQYYNGEERAKGNILERFSAQQFPDLHSELNLSSLELGDSALYFCASSGQGAAGNTIYFGEGSWLTVV.

The CDR3 DNA reads TGTGCCAGCAGCTTAGTTAGACAGGGGGCTGGAGATACGCAGTATTTT. Protein: CASSLVRQGAGDTQYF. The chain has TRBV7-9 and TRBJ2-3, with TRBD1 identical over 10 bases. In germline, CDR1 is SEHNR, CDR2 FQNEAQ (reference sequence). V was pared by 1 base and J by 5 bases, with 6 bases of the junction left unmatched. The length of the CDR3 is 16 residues.

The CDR3 protein is CASSQWGLATDTQYF. The CDR3 nucleotides read TGCGCCAGCAGCCAATGGGGACTAGCGACAGATACGCAGTATTTT. The chain combines TRBV4-1 with TRBJ2-3; TRBD2 agrees at 10 bases. CDR1 is MGHRA, CDR2 YSYEKL, per germline. This CDR3 region has 15 residues. Unmatched junction bases numbered 2, after V lost 2 bases and J lost 3 bases.

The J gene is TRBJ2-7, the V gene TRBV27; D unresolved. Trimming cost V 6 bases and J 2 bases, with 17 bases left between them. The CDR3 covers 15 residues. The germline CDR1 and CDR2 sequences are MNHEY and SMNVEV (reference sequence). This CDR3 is CASSPFWMAAYEQYF. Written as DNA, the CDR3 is TGTGCCAGCAGCCCCTTTTGGATGGCCGCCTACGAGCAGTACTTC.

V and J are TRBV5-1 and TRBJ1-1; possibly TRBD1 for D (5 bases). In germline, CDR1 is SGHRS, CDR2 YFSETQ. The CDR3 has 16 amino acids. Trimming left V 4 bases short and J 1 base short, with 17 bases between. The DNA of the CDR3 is TGCGCCAGCAGCCCCCGGGGGGGGATTCAGAACACTGAAGCTTTCTTT. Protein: CASSPRGGIQNTEAFF.

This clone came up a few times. CDR3 DNA: TGTGCCAGCAGCTTAGGTTTTGACCGCACAGATACGCAGTATTTT. Its protein is CASSLGFDRTDTQYF. This chain links TRBV11-2 with TRBJ2-3; D not resolved. This CDR3 has 15 residues. CDR1 SGHAT and CDR2 FQNNGV come from the germline V gene. Trimming removed 1 base from V and 1 base from J, with 9 bases in between.

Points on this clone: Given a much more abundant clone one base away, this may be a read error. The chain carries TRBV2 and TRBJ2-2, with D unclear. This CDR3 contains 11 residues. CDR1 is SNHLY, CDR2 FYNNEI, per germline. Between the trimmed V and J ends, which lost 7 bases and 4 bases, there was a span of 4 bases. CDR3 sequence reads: CASKGTGELFF. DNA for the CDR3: TGTGCCAGCAAAGGCACCGGGGAGCTGTTTTTT.

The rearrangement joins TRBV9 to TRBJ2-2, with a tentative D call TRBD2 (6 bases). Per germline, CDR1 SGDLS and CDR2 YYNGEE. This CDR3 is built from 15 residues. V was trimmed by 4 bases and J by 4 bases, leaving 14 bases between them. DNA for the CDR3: TGTGCCAGCAGCACCCCCCGGGGAGGCACCGGGGAGCTGTTTTTT. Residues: CASSTPRGGTGELFF.

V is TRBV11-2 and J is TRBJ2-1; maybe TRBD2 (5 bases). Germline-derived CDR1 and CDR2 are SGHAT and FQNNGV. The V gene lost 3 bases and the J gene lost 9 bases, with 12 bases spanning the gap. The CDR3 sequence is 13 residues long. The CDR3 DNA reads TGTGCCAGCAGCTTGTCTAGCTTGGGTGAGCAGTTCTTC. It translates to CASSLSSLGEQFF.

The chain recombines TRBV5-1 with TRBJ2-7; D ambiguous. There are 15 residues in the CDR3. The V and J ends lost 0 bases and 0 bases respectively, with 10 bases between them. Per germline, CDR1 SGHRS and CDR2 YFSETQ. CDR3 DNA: TGCGCCAGCAGCTTGGGGCCCAAGAGCTCCTACGAGCAGTACTTC. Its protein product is CASSLGPKSSYEQYF.

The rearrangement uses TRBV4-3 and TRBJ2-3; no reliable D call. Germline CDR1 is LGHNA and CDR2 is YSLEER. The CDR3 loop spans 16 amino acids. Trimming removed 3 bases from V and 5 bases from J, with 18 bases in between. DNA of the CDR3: TGCGCCAGCAGCCAGGACCCCTCTCAAGAGGTAGATACGCAGTATTTT. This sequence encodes CASSQDPSQEVDTQYF.